This T cell receptor beta chain was documented in a study of molecular identifiers for immune sequencing clone quantification. This clonotype was observed many times. Its specificity is unknown. Notes on the study in general: Spiked-in Jurkat TCR RNA corresponding to one cell was reported as detectable against 1 million or so naive cells. Clones above 20 RNA copies held over 98% of effector molecules, under 1% in naive cells.

Germline lookup yields CDR1 SGHVS and CDR2 FNYEAQ. Between the trimmed V and J ends, which lost 1 base and 6 bases, there was a span of 22 bases. The CDR3 totals 17 residues. MiXCR, run by TCRdb on the PCR reads, gives a single entry per CDR3 protein. The repertoire includes hundreds of thousands of distinct CDR3 sequences, just under 20% of them detected once, and 0.7% to 1% sits in the top ten. The sequenced sample consisted of naive CD8+ T cells from blood, with Jurkat cell RNA spiked in. Subset meaning: FACS-sorted CD8+CD4-CCR7+CD45RA+ naive T cells. V and J are TRBV7-6 and TRBJ2-7, with D perhaps matching TRBD1 (6 bases). The sequence came from a human donor in good health. Some libraries in this study had Jurkat cell RNA spiked in. CDR3 in DNA: TGTGCCAGCAGCTTAGAGGCGGCTAGGACAGTGACATTCGAGCAGTACTTC. Residues: CASSLEAARTVTFEQYF. The complete variable domain, with remaining parts taken from reference TRBV7-6 and TRBJ2-7, reads GAGVSQSPRYKVTKRGQDVALRCDPISGHVSLYWYRQALGQGPEFLTYFNYEAQQDKSGLPNDRFSAERPEGSISTLTIQRTEQRDSAMYRCASSLEAARTVTFEQYFGPGTRLTVT.